This TCR beta chain was profiled in a study of cytomegalovirus exposure and HLA in healthy donors. Whole-study findings and limits: Around 18,000 TCR beta sequences were associated with HLA alleles at 0.05 false discovery rate in a later analysis. Relative to the roughly 700-donor mean, N-insertions were reportedly fewer in an Asian-associated ancestry cluster in a later analysis.

To note about this clone: What it binds is not known.

Use of 60 Vbeta and 13 Jbeta primers characterized the PCR. Measured with immunoSEQ multiplex PCR; TCRdb has only the in-frame clones, and not every one. The table includes around 130,000 clones, 70% to 85% detected once. CDR1 is MDHEN and CDR2 is SYDVKM in the germline V gene. V gave up 5 bases and J gave up 5 bases; unmatched junction bases: 5. The CDR3 is 13 amino acids. The chain has TRBV28 and TRBJ2-7, with 8 positions matching TRBD1. The source material was PBMCs. This TCR was recovered from a woman under 30 in good health and CMV-seropositive. CDR3 in DNA: TGTGCCAGCAGTCCAGGGGGCGGGGACGAGCAGTACTTC. Translated, it gives CASSPGGGDEQYF. The whole variable domain, filled in from reference TRBV28 and TRBJ2-7, reads DVKVTQSSRYLVKRTGEKVFLECVQDMDHENMFWYRQDPGLGLRLIYFSYDVKMKEKGDIPEGYSVSREKKERFSLILESASTNQTSMYLCASSPGGGDEQYFGPGTRLTVT.